The 32 T cell receptor beta chains in this list originate from one sample, sequenced in a study of T cells after yellow fever vaccination. TCRdb independently ran MiXCR on the 5' RACE reads; one entry per CDR3 protein. The sample shows approximately 550,000 distinct CDR3 sequences, 19% of them seen only once. The sequences come from PBMCs, collected 15 days after the yellow fever booster vaccination. These receptor sequences come from a man aged 25-45 years who received the YFV17D yellow fever vaccine.

This clonotype was counted only a few times. DNA of the CDR3: TGTGCCAGCAGTTACTCTGCCGGACAGGGCTACGAGCAGTACTTC. Amino acid sequence: CASSYSAGQGYEQYF. The chain uses TRBV6-5 and TRBJ2-7, with TRBD1 matching over 8 bases. Germline CDR1 MNHEY, CDR2 SVGAGI. The CDR3 is 15 amino acids. With V trimmed by 0 bases and J by 3 bases, 4 bases remained unmatched.

Only a few counts were recorded for this clonotype. This sequence joins TRBV5-1 and TRBJ2-3, with TRBD2 matching over 7 bases. This CDR3 contains 16 residues. The germline CDR1 and CDR2 sequences are SGHRS and YFSETQ. The V gene end was trimmed by 0 bases and the J gene end by 3 bases; junction bases not matched to a gene: 7. The chain's CDR3 is CASSLGARRGTDTQYF. The CDR3 region has the DNA TGCGCCAGCAGCTTGGGGGCCCGGCGGGGGACAGATACGCAGTATTTT.

This clonotype was counted a few times. This chain joins TRBV5-1 and TRBJ1-1; the D is unclear. Per the germline V gene, CDR1 is SGHRS and CDR2 is YFSETQ. The CDR3 covers 14 residues. Between the trimmed V and J ends, which lost 6 bases and 1 base, there was a span of 13 bases. The CDR3 bases are TGCGCCAGCACCCTAGACGCTGCGAACACTGAAGCTTTCTTT. It yields the protein CASTLDAANTEAFF.

This clonotype was counted between two and nine times. The chain has TRBV10-3 and TRBJ1-1; D call uncertain. The V and J ends lost 7 bases and 3 bases respectively, with 9 bases between them. Germline-derived CDR1 and CDR2 are ENHRY and SYGVKD. The CDR3 extends over 12 amino acids. CDR3 protein: CAIMHGDTEAFF. In DNA form, the CDR3 reads TGTGCCATCATGCACGGGGACACTGAAGCTTTCTTT.

This clonotype was counted a few times. The DNA is left out, because the CDR3 cannot be placed on it with certainty; the CDR3 is given as TCRdb lists it. The genes are TRBV5-1 and TRBJ2-5; the D call of TRBD1 is as the table states it, not checked on the DNA. CDR1 is SGHRS and CDR2 is YFSETQ in the germline V gene. The CDR3 is made up of 16 amino acids, end residues included. The chain's CDR3 is CASSSSGGTGQETQYF.

This clonotype was seen a handful of times. The chain combines TRBV20-1 with TRBJ2-7, with D tentatively TRBD1 (6 bases). Germline V gene data show CDR1 as DFQATT and CDR2 as SNEGSKA (reference sequence). Trimming cost V 8 bases and J 6 bases, with 20 bases left between them. The CDR3 is made up of 13 amino acids. CDR3 DNA: TGCAGTCCACTAGAGACAGGAGAGTCCGAGCAGTACTTC. It translates to CSPLETGESEQYF.

This CDR3 reads CASSQTNYGYTF. CDR3 bases: TGTGCCAGCAGTCAAACGAACTATGGCTACACCTTC. The chain couples TRBV12-3 or TRBV12-4 to TRBJ1-2; D is uncertain. This CDR3 region has 12 residues. Trimming stripped 5 bases from V and 2 bases from J, with 6 bases between.

This clonotype was detected a few times. The chain joins TRBV20-1 to TRBJ1-2; TRBD1 aligns across 7 bases. V was pared by 5 bases and J by 6 bases, with 6 bases of the junction left unmatched. CDR1 and CDR2 from the germline V gene are DFQATT and SNEGSKA (reference sequence). The CDR3 extends over 12 amino acids. The CDR3 loop is CSARGGADGYTF. The CDR3 nucleotides read TGCAGTGCTCGAGGGGGCGCGGATGGCTACACCTTC.

The CDR3 sequence: CSARDLAPGGRATYEQFF. Here the CDR3 DNA reads TGCAGTGCTAGAGACCTCGCGCCGGGCGGGAGGGCCACATATGAGCAGTTCTTC. This chain connects TRBV20-1 to TRBJ2-1; 9 positions agree with TRBD2. The CDR3 length is 18 residues. V gave up 0 bases and J gave up 8 bases; unmatched junction bases: 17. From germline, CDR1 is DFQATT and CDR2 SNEGSKA (reference sequence).

This clonotype was observed a few times. This rearrangement joins TRBV12-3 or TRBV12-4 to TRBJ2-1, with TRBD1 as a possible D gene (5 bases). The CDR3 contains 15 residues. V was pared by 3 bases and J by 8 bases, with 17 bases between. The CDR3 region has the DNA TGTGCCAGCAGTTTTTTGTCTCCTCCACAGGATGAGCAGTTCTTC. Amino acid sequence: CASSFLSPPQDEQFF.

This clonotype was observed a handful of times. The gene calls are TRBV12-3 or TRBV12-4 and TRBJ2-1; D possibly corresponds to TRBD2 (5 bases). This CDR3 has 16 amino acids. With 2 bases removed from V and 7 bases from J, the gap between germline ends came to 18 bases. The CDR3 here is CASSLRAARLVNEQFF. The CDR3 bases are TGTGCCAGCAGTTTAAGAGCGGCTCGATTAGTAAATGAGCAGTTCTTC.

Only a few counts were recorded for this clonotype. This chain connects TRBV28 to TRBJ2-5, with 7 bases identical to TRBD2. Germline assignment: CDR1 MDHEN and CDR2 SYDVKM. The CDR3 covers 15 residues. Trimming at V came to 2 bases and at J to 4 bases, leaving 7 bases not matched to a gene. The CDR3 sequence: CASSLGAGERETQYF. Written as DNA, the CDR3 is TGTGCCAGCAGTTTAGGGGCGGGAGAGCGAGAGACCCAGTACTTC.

The V and J genes are TRBV5-1 and TRBJ1-2; a weak D match, TRBD1 (6 bases). The germline V gene has CDR1 SGHRS and CDR2 YFSETQ. The length of the CDR3 is 15 residues. V lost 4 bases, J lost 4 bases, and 17 bases lay in between. CDR3 in amino acids: CASSLEGDRGYGYTF. In DNA form, the CDR3 reads TGCGCCAGCAGCCTAGAGGGGGATCGAGGCTATGGCTACACCTTC.

This clonotype was recorded at least ten times. The chain uses TRBV12-3 or TRBV12-4 and TRBJ2-1; D perhaps matches TRBD2 (5 bases). Deletions cut 5 bases from V and 0 bases from J, with 23 bases between. CDR3 length equals 19 residues. The CDR3, as DNA: TGTGCCAGCAGTATTGGTTTTTGGGGAGTCTCTAGCTCCTACAATGAGCAGTTCTTC. Translating it yields CASSIGFWGVSSSYNEQFF.

The V and J genes are TRBV5-1 and TRBJ2-1, with D possibly being TRBD2 (7 bases). The CDR3 is 16 residues long. V was shortened by 4 bases and J by 3 bases, with 17 bases between the two germline ends. Per germline, CDR1 SGHRS and CDR2 YFSETQ. CDR3 bases: TGCGCCAGCAGCGGATGGGGGGGCCGGGACTACAATGAGCAGTTCTTC. It yields the protein CASSGWGGRDYNEQFF. The complete variable domain, with remaining parts taken from reference TRBV5-1 and TRBJ2-1, reads KAGVTQTPRYLIKTRGQQVTLSCSPISGHRSVSWYQQTPGQGLQFLFEYFSETQRNKGNFPGRFSGRQFSNSRSEMNVSTLELGDSALYLCASSGWGGRDYNEQFFGPGTRLTVL.

The chain links TRBV7-9 to TRBJ1-1; D uncertain. V was pared by 5 bases and J by 1 base, with 14 bases between. Germline V CDR1 and CDR2: SEHNR, FQNEAQ (reference sequence). There are 15 residues in the CDR3. This CDR3 reads CASSPTSMGNTEAFF. The CDR3, as DNA: TGTGCCAGCAGCCCCACAAGCATGGGGAACACTGAAGCTTTCTTT.

This clonotype occurred a few times. The genes are TRBV7-9 and TRBJ2-7, with 7 bases aligning to TRBD1. Germline V lookup: CDR1 SEHNR, CDR2 FQNEAQ (reference sequence). The CDR3 is 14 residues long. V was pared by 5 bases and J by 3 bases, with 7 bases of the junction left unmatched. The CDR3 DNA is TGTGCCAGCAGCGCCTCCGGGACAGTCTACGAGCAGTACTTC. Amino acids: CASSASGTVYEQYF.

The sample holds many counts of this clonotype. The gene calls are TRBV12-3 or TRBV12-4 and TRBJ2-7; unclear D gene. CDR3 length: 14 amino acids. Deletions cut 0 bases from V and 5 bases from J, with 11 bases between. The CDR3 DNA reads TGTGCCAGCAGTTTAGCCCCCCTAGTTGACGAGCAGTACTTC. Translating gives CASSLAPLVDEQYF.

The chain employs TRBV9 and TRBJ1-1; TRBD1 matches at 9 bases. This CDR3 contains 14 residues. V was clipped by 4 bases and J by 6 bases; unmatched bases: 7. Germline assignment: CDR1 SGDLS and CDR2 YYNGEE. The CDR3 spells CASSSEDRGPEAFF. CDR3 sequence (DNA): TGTGCCAGCAGCTCAGAGGACAGGGGCCCTGAAGCTTTCTTT.

The chain is built from TRBV20-1 and TRBJ2-7, with 10 bases lining up with TRBD2. Looked up from germline, CDR1 is DFQATT and CDR2 is SNEGSKA (reference sequence). The CDR3 covers 13 residues. The CDR3 protein is CSALAGESYEQYF. The CDR3, as DNA: TGCAGCGCTCTAGCGGGAGAGTCCTACGAGCAGTACTTC.

In its sample, this clonotype was seen a few times. The gene calls are TRBV20-1 and TRBJ2-7; 9 nucleotides align to TRBD1. J gave up 7 bases and V 1 base, and 8 bases lay outside the gene matches. Germline V lookup: CDR1 DFQATT, CDR2 SNEGSKA (reference sequence). The CDR3 runs to 14 residues. The CDR3 reads CSARARTGDWEQYF. In DNA form, the CDR3 reads TGCAGTGCTAGAGCCAGGACAGGGGATTGGGAGCAGTACTTC.

This clonotype was seen only a few times. The chain uses TRBV3-1 and TRBJ2-7; 7 positions agree with TRBD1. The CDR3 spans 16 residues. The V segment lost 0 bases and the J segment 2 bases; nucleotides outside the gene matches: 7. The germline V gene has CDR1 LGHDT and CDR2 YNNKEL (reference sequence). The CDR3 spells CASSQDSGTETYEQYF. The CDR3 DNA sequence: TGTGCCAGCAGCCAAGATTCAGGGACAGAAACCTACGAGCAGTACTTC.

The chain employs TRBV20-1 and TRBJ1-3; D is ambiguous. The V gene lost 4 bases and the J gene lost 1 base, with 23 bases spanning the gap. The CDR3 contains 18 residues. Germline V lookup: CDR1 DFQATT, CDR2 SNEGSKA (reference sequence). Here the CDR3 DNA reads TGCAGTGCTATTATCGGGAACTCCAATCACATATCTGGAAACACCATATATTTT. Encoded protein: CSAIIGNSNHISGNTIYF.

The chain has TRBV29-1 and TRBJ2-7; 8 bases match TRBD2. There are 13 residues in the CDR3. With V trimmed by 6 bases and J by 2 bases, 6 bases remained unmatched. Germline lookup yields CDR1 SQVTM and CDR2 ANQGSEA. This chain's CDR3 is CSVRRSGTYEQYF. CDR3 nucleotide sequence: TGCAGCGTCCGACGTAGCGGGACCTACGAGCAGTACTTC.

J is TRBJ2-5 and V is TRBV27; D is ambiguous. Germline V CDR1 and CDR2: MNHEY, SMNVEV (reference sequence). CDR3 length: 16 residues. With 6 bases removed from V and 4 bases from J, the gap between germline ends came to 21 bases. CDR3 residues: CASSVRDTLSGETQYF. CDR3 DNA sequence: TGTGCCAGCAGCGTCCGAGACACCTTGTCGGGAGAGACCCAGTACTTC.

The chain has TRBV4-3 and TRBJ2-7, with D tentatively TRBD1 (6 bases). The ends were cut back, 0 bases at V and 3 bases at J, with 12 bases in the middle. CDR3 size: 15 residues. Germline loops: CDR1 LGHNA, CDR2 YSLEER. In DNA, the CDR3 is TGCGCCAGCAGCCAAGAATTGTTCAGGGGCTACGAGCAGTACTTC. It encodes CASSQELFRGYEQYF.

This rearrangement joins TRBV11-3 to TRBJ2-1; tentatively, D is TRBD1 (5 bases). CDR1 is SGHNT and CDR2 is YENEEA in the germline V gene. The V end was cut by 5 bases, the J end by 7 bases, with 12 bases between. This CDR3 region has 13 residues. The DNA of the CDR3 is TGTGCCAGCAGCCATAATGGGGCGAATGAGCAGTTCTTC. Its protein is CASSHNGANEQFF.

This clonotype showed up just a few times. CDR3 DNA sequence: TGCAGTGCTAGGGTCCGGTTTGATGGTGAAGCTTTCTTT. The encoded protein is CSARVRFDGEAFF. This chain uses TRBV20-1 with TRBJ1-1; D call uncertain. Trimming stripped 3 bases from V and 7 bases from J, with 15 bases between. The CDR3 extends over 13 amino acids. CDR1 is DFQATT, CDR2 SNEGSKA, per germline (reference sequence).

The chain is built from TRBV7-6 and TRBJ1-3; D gene unclear. The CDR3 spans 14 residues. Germline V gene data show CDR1 as SGHVS and CDR2 as FNYEAQ. Trimming cost V 5 bases and J 4 bases, with 12 bases left between them. The CDR3 region has the DNA TGTGCCAGCAGCCCTAGCCCGACCGGAAACACCATATATTTT. Translating it yields CASSPSPTGNTIYF.

This clonotype was counted a few times. This rearrangement joins TRBV27 to TRBJ1-2; the D is unclear. This CDR3 has 13 amino acids. CDR1 MNHEY and CDR2 SMNVEV come from the germline V gene (reference sequence). V lost 3 bases and J lost 7, with 12 bases in between. The CDR3 coding sequence is TGTGCCAGCAGTTTGGATCGAAGTGGTGGCTACACCTTC. This sequence encodes CASSLDRSGGYTF.

This clonotype has a handful of counts. This rearrangement joins TRBV7-2 to TRBJ2-4, with unresolved D. V dropped 5 bases and J dropped 0 bases, with 11 bases sitting between them. Germline V gives CDR1 SGHTA, CDR2 FQGNSA. This CDR3 spans 15 amino acids. Here the CDR3 reads CASSQNELAKNIQYF. The CDR3 nucleotides read TGTGCCAGCAGCCAGAATGAGTTAGCCAAAAACATTCAGTACTTC.

This clonotype was found many times. The chain carries TRBV20-1 and TRBJ2-7; 8 bases map to TRBD1. J gave up 4 bases and V 4 bases, and 12 bases lay outside the gene matches. Germline V gene lookup returns CDR1 DFQATT and CDR2 SNEGSKA (reference sequence). The CDR3 spans 15 residues. The CDR3 bases are TGCAGTGCTAATCCCGGGACAGGAAGGGGGTACGAGCAGTACTTC. Translated: CSANPGTGRGYEQYF.